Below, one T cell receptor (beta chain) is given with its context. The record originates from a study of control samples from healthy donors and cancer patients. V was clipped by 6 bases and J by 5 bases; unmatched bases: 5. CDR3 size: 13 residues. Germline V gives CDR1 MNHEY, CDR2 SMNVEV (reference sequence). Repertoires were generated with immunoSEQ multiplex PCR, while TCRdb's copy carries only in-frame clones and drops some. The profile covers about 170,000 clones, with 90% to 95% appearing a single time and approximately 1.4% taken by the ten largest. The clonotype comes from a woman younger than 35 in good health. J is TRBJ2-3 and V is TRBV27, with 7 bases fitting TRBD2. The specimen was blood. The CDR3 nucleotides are TGTGCCAGCAGGGCTAGCGGAGGAGATACGCAGTATTTT. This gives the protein CASRASGGDTQYF.